This T cell receptor beta chain was sequenced in a study of blood T cells in healthy people across ages. This clonotype has only a few counts. What it recognizes is unknown. Study-level findings and limits: Long-lived donors had more naive CD4+ cells and higher diversity than aged donors.

Then a second PCR, running about 6 to 12 cycles, was carried out with a sample-barcoded 5' primer and a J-beta primer mix. A template-switch adaptor with 12 random nucleotides tagged each cDNA molecule. Via MiXCR, TCRdb re-called the 5' RACE reads, giving one row per CDR3 protein. This table has 750,000 to 950,000 distinct CDR3 sequences, about 48% appearing once. Samples had at least 7 million PBMCs isolated from them. Total RNA, at least 5 micrograms per sample, was extracted from PBMCs. The sequenced material came from blood. This sequence originates from a man at least 80 years old in good health.

The CDR3 region has the DNA TGCAGTGCCACCCAGGGGGCGGCCAAAAACATTCAGTACTTC. Protein product: CSATQGAAKNIQYF. This chain links TRBV20-1 with TRBJ2-4; 8 bases line up with TRBD1. Germline values: CDR1 DFQATT, CDR2 SNEGSKA (reference sequence). CDR3 size: 14 residues. With 6 bases clipped from V and 1 base from J, the junction kept 5 bases outside the gene matches.